These 11 T cell receptor beta chains share one sample of origin, sequenced in a study of blood T cell repertoires in COVID-19. Produced via immunoSEQ multiplex PCR; TCRdb's table is partial and in-frame only. The sample yields more than 80,000 clones, more than 75% seen once. The specimen was peripheral blood. These receptors were collected from a man aged 45 to 65 with active or convalescent COVID-19.

The V call is TRBV5-8, the J call TRBJ2-3, with a weak D call TRBD2 (7 bases). Trimming took off 6 bases at V and 1 base at J, with 15 bases between the two ends. CDR3 size: 15 residues. Germline V CDR1 and CDR2: SGHTS, YDEGEE. As DNA, the CDR3 is TGTGCCAGCACCCTGGGGGGGCAGCGCACAGATACGCAGTATTTT. The encoded protein is CASTLGGQRTDTQYF.

The gene calls are TRBV9 and TRBJ2-6; D might be TRBD1 (7 bases). The CDR3 extends over 18 amino acids. The germline gives CDR1 SGDLS, CDR2 YYNGEE. Trimming took off 3 bases at V and 4 bases at J, with 20 bases between the two ends. The CDR3: CASSASGGGLTGANVLTF. The CDR3 DNA reads TGTGCCAGCAGCGCATCAGGGGGAGGTCTGACCGGGGCCAACGTCCTGACTTTC.

V and J are TRBV27 and TRBJ2-2; TRBD1 might be the D (7 bases). The V gene lost 6 bases and the J gene lost 1 base, with 9 bases spanning the gap. The germline V gene encodes CDR1 MNHEY and CDR2 SMNVEV (reference sequence). The CDR3 loop spans 14 amino acids. The chain's CDR3 is CASRRDRNTGELFF. The CDR3 DNA reads TGTGCCAGCAGGCGGGACAGGAACACCGGGGAGCTGTTTTTT.

The J gene is TRBJ1-6, the V gene TRBV7-9, with a possible D match to TRBD1 (5 bases). The CDR3 has 13 residues. Trimming pared 4 bases from V and 13 bases from J, leaving 14 bases between. Germline values: CDR1 SEHNR, CDR2 FQNEAQ (reference sequence). CDR3 sequence: CASSSGTGKPLHF. DNA of the CDR3: TGTGCCAGCAGCTCGGGGACTGGGAAGCCCCTCCACTTT.

The V and J genes are TRBV2 and TRBJ2-5, with D possibly matching TRBD2 (7 bases). Germline V gene data show CDR1 as SNHLY and CDR2 as FYNNEI. The CDR3 length is 15 residues. Deletions cut 5 bases from V and 1 base from J, with 14 bases between. The DNA of the CDR3 is TGTGCCAGCAGTTCGGGGCGGGGGCTCCAAGAGACCCAGTACTTC. It translates to CASSSGRGLQETQYF. Variable domain in full (rest from reference TRBV2 and TRBJ2-5): EPEVTQTPSHQVTQMGQEVILRCVPISNHLYFYWYRQILGQKVEFLVSFYNNEISEKSEIFDDQFSVERPDGSNFTLKIRSTKLEDSAMYFCASSSGRGLQETQYFGPGTRLLVL.

This chain joins TRBV10-1 and TRBJ2-7, with 9 bases that match TRBD2. With 2 bases clipped from V and 9 bases from J, the junction kept 5 bases outside the gene matches. This CDR3 comprises 13 residues. Germline CDR1 and CDR2: WNHNN and SYGVQD (reference sequence). As DNA, the CDR3 is TGCGCCAGCAGTGAGGGACTAGCGACGGGGCAGTACTTC. This codes for CASSEGLATGQYF.

The rearrangement uses TRBV12-3 or TRBV12-4 and TRBJ2-5; D is undetermined. V lost 3 bases and J 4 bases, leaving 6 bases between the germline ends. The CDR3 runs to 12 residues. In nucleotides, the CDR3 is TGTGCCAGCAGTTTGACGGGAGAGACCCAGTACTTC. Protein: CASSLTGETQYF.

This sequence joins TRBV6-6 and TRBJ2-2; D might be TRBD2 (6 bases). Trimming cost V 6 bases and J 5 bases, with 19 bases left between them. Germline V gene lookup returns CDR1 MNHNY and CDR2 SVGAGI (reference sequence). The CDR3 length is 16 residues. CDR3 nucleotide sequence: TGTGCCAGCAGCCAAGGTGTGGGACTCACTACCGGGGAGCTGTTTTTT. This encodes CASSQGVGLTTGELFF.

This sequence joins TRBV6-4 and TRBJ2-3; TRBD2 might be the D (5 bases). Germline CDR1 MRHNA, CDR2 SNTAGT. Between the trimmed V and J ends, which lost 6 bases and 0 bases, there was a span of 10 bases. The CDR3 loop spans 14 amino acids. The CDR3 bases are TGTGCCAGCAGCCCCCTAGCTAGCACAGATACGCAGTATTTT. Residues: CASSPLASTDTQYF.

The rearrangement links TRBV3-1 (or the pseudogene TRBV3-2) to TRBJ1-3, with 8 positions matching TRBD1. Germline loops: CDR1 LGHDT, CDR2 YNNKEL (reference sequence). This CDR3 spans 16 amino acids. V was clipped by 5 bases and J by 2 bases; unmatched bases: 8. The CDR3 bases are TGTGCCAGCAGCGATAACACAGGGGGTACTGGAAACACCATATATTTT. It is translated as CASSDNTGGTGNTIYF.

V and J are TRBV7-2 and TRBJ2-3, with D tentatively TRBD2 (6 bases). The CDR3 contains 18 residues. V was trimmed by 8 bases and J by 0 bases, leaving 24 bases between them. The germline CDR1 and CDR2 sequences are SGHTA and FQGNSA. CDR3 loop: CASLPLGSGDFSTDTQYF. CDR3 nucleotide sequence: TGTGCCAGCCTCCCCCTAGGATCCGGGGACTTTAGCACAGATACGCAGTATTTT.